The 19 T cell receptor beta chains below come from one sample, sequenced in a study of blood T cell repertoires in COVID-19 (dated by TCRdb to between 2020 and 2021). The library was obtained by the immunoSEQ multiplex PCR assay. The clones in this table, taken by TCRdb from immuneACCESS, are in-frame only. Not every clone is retained; where verified, under half of the shortfall comes from an unresolved V gene, and the cause of the rest is unknown. For this sample the table gives a few hundred thousand clones, of which around 84% were detected only once. Clones ranked in the top ten supply under 8% of the sample. Sequencing was carried out using PBMCs or T cells enriched from blood (not recorded which). The receptors derive from a woman in her forties or fifties who had been exposed to COVID-19.

The rearrangement joins TRBV28 to TRBJ1-1; 7 bases are a match to TRBD1. J lost 4 bases, V lost 6 bases, and 8 bases had no gene match. Germline CDR1 and CDR2: MDHEN and SYDVKM. The CDR3 consists of 14 residues. The CDR3 loop is CASSLQGTSTEAFF. CDR3 DNA sequence: TGTGCCAGCAGCTTACAGGGGACTAGCACTGAAGCTTTCTTT.

This clone occurred a few times. V usage is TRBV19 and J usage is TRBJ2-2; D is possibly TRBD2 (5 bases). Trimming removed 7 bases at V and 0 bases at J, with 15 bases between. CDR3 size: 16 residues. CDR1 LNHDA and CDR2 SQIVND come from the germline V gene (reference sequence). The chain's CDR3 is CASTFARVPNTGELFF. The CDR3 bases are TGTGCCAGTACCTTTGCGAGGGTCCCGAACACCGGGGAGCTGTTTTTT.

This CDR3 is CASSMNHGGSEAFF. The CDR3 bases are TGTGCCAGTAGTATGAATCACGGAGGATCTGAAGCTTTCTTT. The rearrangement links TRBV19 to TRBJ1-1, with unresolved D. The V gene lost 3 bases and the J gene lost 6 bases, with 14 bases spanning the gap. This CDR3 region has 14 residues. CDR1 is LNHDA and CDR2 is SQIVND in the germline V gene (reference sequence).

J is TRBJ1-1 and V is TRBV27, with D hard to call. Germline V gene lookup returns CDR1 MNHEY and CDR2 SMNVEV (reference sequence). V dropped 5 bases and J dropped 5 bases, with 12 bases sitting between them. The CDR3 sequence is 13 residues long. The CDR3 DNA reads TGTGCCAGCAGTCTACGTTCGGGGACTGAAGCTTTCTTT. This sequence encodes CASSLRSGTEAFF.

The V and J genes are TRBV10-3 and TRBJ2-7; 13 nucleotides agree with TRBD2. V gave up 8 bases and J gave up 6 bases; unmatched junction bases: 4. Germline V gene lookup returns CDR1 ENHRY and CDR2 SYGVKD. This CDR3 contains 13 residues. The CDR3 sequence: CAIRLAGGGEQYF. Written as DNA, the CDR3 is TGTGCCATCCGACTAGCGGGGGGCGGCGAGCAGTACTTC.

V gene TRBV5-8 combines with J gene TRBJ1-1, with 7 bases that match TRBD1. Germline V CDR1 and CDR2: SGHTS, YDEGEE. The length of the CDR3 is 14 residues. The V gene end was trimmed by 5 bases and the J gene end by 0 bases; junction bases not matched to a gene: 4. CDR3 nucleotide sequence: TGTGCCAGCAGAACCGACAGGGTGAACACTGAAGCTTTCTTT. It specifies CASRTDRVNTEAFF.

This clone was seen a handful of times. The chain has TRBV3-1 (or the pseudogene TRBV3-2) and TRBJ2-5; tentatively, D is TRBD1 (5 bases). CDR3 length equals 15 residues. The V gene's germline CDR1 is LGHDT and CDR2 YNNKEL (reference sequence). Trimming took 0 bases from V and 7 from J, leaving 15 bases between them. This CDR3 is CASSQEGWVRGTQYF. In DNA, the CDR3 is TGTGCCAGCAGCCAAGAGGGCTGGGTAAGGGGGACCCAGTACTTC.

This clone was seen a single time. The chain uses TRBV9 and TRBJ1-2; a possible D gene is TRBD1 (6 bases). This CDR3 is built from 14 residues. Trimming removed 2 bases from V and 0 bases from J, with 8 bases in between. Per germline, CDR1 SGDLS and CDR2 YYNGEE. The chain's CDR3 is CASSVTGSNYGYTF. In DNA, the CDR3 is TGTGCCAGCAGCGTCACAGGGTCTAACTATGGCTACACCTTC.

Worth noting for this clone: A clone one base away is much larger, so this may be a read error. The rearrangement links TRBV12-3 or TRBV12-4 to TRBJ1-1; D is possibly TRBD1 (5 bases). The CDR3 has 13 residues. V dropped 4 bases and J dropped 1 base, with 7 bases sitting between them. CDR3 nucleotide sequence: TGTGCCAGCAGTTACGGGGGGAACACTGAAGCTTTCTTT. Translating gives CASSYGGNTEAFF.

The rearrangement joins TRBV5-1 to TRBJ2-7; 8 bases are shared with TRBD2. Germline CDR1 is SGHRS and CDR2 is YFSETQ. This CDR3 has 14 amino acids. Trimming cost V 0 bases and J 12 bases; bases outside gene matches: 11. The CDR3 sequence is CASSLDTSGTSVYF. The CDR3 nucleotides are TGCGCCAGCAGCTTGGATACCTCCGGGACTAGTGTGTACTTC.

The V and J genes are TRBV15 and TRBJ1-6, with D maybe TRBD1 (5 bases). CDR1 LNHNV and CDR2 YYDKDF come from the germline V gene (reference sequence). Trimming removed 4 bases at V and 9 bases at J, with 13 bases between. The CDR3 spans 14 residues. This CDR3 is CATSIGQGGSPLHF. The CDR3 DNA reads TGTGCCACCAGCATAGGTCAGGGAGGTTCACCCCTCCACTTT.

The chain is built from TRBV2 and TRBJ1-1; D is unclear. Looked up from germline, CDR1 is SNHLY and CDR2 is FYNNEI. CDR3 length: 11 amino acids. V lost 3 bases and J 9 bases, leaving 8 bases between the germline ends. CDR3 protein: CASSDGLKAFF. The CDR3 DNA follows: TGTGCCAGCAGTGACGGACTGAAAGCTTTCTTT.

This chain connects TRBV19 to TRBJ2-7; TRBD1 is a possible D gene (5 bases). The CDR3 has 12 amino acids. Trimming stripped 3 bases from V and 12 bases from J, with 15 bases between. Germline V CDR1 and CDR2: LNHDA, SQIVND (reference sequence). The CDR3 sequence is CASSIGSGSPYF. The CDR3 DNA reads as TGTGCCAGTAGTATCGGATCAGGGTCTCCGTACTTC.

The V call is TRBV28, the J call TRBJ2-5; perhaps TRBD1 as D (6 bases). The germline V and J ends were trimmed by 4 bases and 5 bases, with 8 bases remaining between them. Looked up from germline, CDR1 is MDHEN and CDR2 is SYDVKM. The CDR3 contains 12 residues. This CDR3 is CASSSDSETQYF. The CDR3 coding sequence is TGTGCCAGCAGTTCGGACAGTGAGACCCAGTACTTC.

This clone was seen a single time. The chain is built from TRBV6-2 or TRBV6-3 and TRBJ2-7; D possibly corresponds to TRBD2 (5 bases). The CDR3 covers 12 residues. Trimming left V 6 bases short and J 6 bases short, with 12 bases between. Germline V lookup: CDR1 MNHEY, CDR2 SVGEGT. The CDR3 region has the DNA TGTGCCAGCAGCCCTACTAGTAGCGAGCAGTACTTC. Translated: CASSPTSSEQYF.

The gene calls are TRBV5-1 and TRBJ1-1; no firm D call. The CDR3 consists of 13 residues. Germline V lookup: CDR1 SGHRS, CDR2 YFSETQ. V was cut by 9 bases and J by 3 bases, with 15 bases left in between. Here the CDR3 reads CATQAGWDTEAFF. CDR3 coding DNA: TGCGCCACCCAGGCAGGATGGGACACTGAAGCTTTCTTT.

The chain joins TRBV9 to TRBJ1-1; TRBD1 is a possible D gene (5 bases). Trimming stripped 0 bases from V and 1 base from J, with 10 bases between. The CDR3 is 15 amino acids. Germline CDR1 SGDLS, CDR2 YYNGEE. The CDR3 DNA sequence: TGTGCCAGCAGCGTAGCTTGGGGGGAGAACACTGAAGCTTTCTTT. Translated, it gives CASSVAWGENTEAFF.

The chain recombines TRBV7-8 with TRBJ1-1; TRBD1 might be the D (6 bases). V was clipped by 4 bases and J by 4 bases, with 16 bases between them. Germline lookup yields CDR1 SGHVS and CDR2 FQNEAQ. The CDR3 extends over 15 amino acids. Written as DNA, the CDR3 is TGTGCCAGCAGCTACCGAGGACAGCCCTCCACTGAAGCTTTCTTT. Protein product: CASSYRGQPSTEAFF.

This chain uses TRBV19 with TRBJ2-1, with 7 bases that match TRBD2. The J segment lost 9 bases and the V segment lost 5 bases, leaving 7 bases of the junction unmatched. The CDR3 spans 13 residues. CDR1 is LNHDA and CDR2 is SQIVND in the germline V gene (reference sequence). The DNA of the CDR3 is TGTGCCAGTAGTCGGACTAGTTTAAGTGAGCAGTTCTTC. Amino acid sequence: CASSRTSLSEQFF.